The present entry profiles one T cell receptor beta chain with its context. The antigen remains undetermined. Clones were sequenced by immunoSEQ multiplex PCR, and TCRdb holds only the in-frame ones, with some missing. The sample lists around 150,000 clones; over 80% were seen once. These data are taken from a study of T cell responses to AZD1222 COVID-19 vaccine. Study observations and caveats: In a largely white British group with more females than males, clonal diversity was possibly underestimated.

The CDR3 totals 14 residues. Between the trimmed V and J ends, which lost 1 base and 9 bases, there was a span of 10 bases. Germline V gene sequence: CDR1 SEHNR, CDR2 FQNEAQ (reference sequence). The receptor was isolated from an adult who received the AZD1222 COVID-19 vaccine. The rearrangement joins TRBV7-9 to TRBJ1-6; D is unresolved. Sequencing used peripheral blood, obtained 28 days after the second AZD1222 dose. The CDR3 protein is CASSLELRGSPLHF. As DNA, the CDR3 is TGTGCCAGCAGCTTAGAACTTCGGGGTTCACCCCTCCACTTT.